This record concerns one TCR beta chain sequence. Its antigen is not identified. The identical CDR3 is also encoded by other nucleotide sequences in the sample. This sample's treatment: about 20 received Ad26.COV2.S at low or high dose, single or two shots; five or six received placebo; per-sample allocation not given. Specimens were obtained on day 63 following the first vaccine or placebo injection. In the vaccine, an Ad26 vector expressed the SARS-CoV-2 spike of the Wuhan strain. This entry is derived from a study of Ad26.COV2.S vaccination and SARS-CoV-2 variants. Study-wide results and limits: Among vaccine recipients, spike-specific TCR breadth exceeded that of placebo recipients. In TCR breadth and depth analyses, total T cell responses may have been underestimated. Substantial breadth was reported for post-vaccination spike-specific CD8+ and CD4+ T cells.

Assay used: immunoSEQ multiplex PCR; TCRdb lists only in-frame clones, some missing. Here the sample spans around 350,000 clones, around 84% being singletons. The germline V gene has CDR1 SGHTA and CDR2 FQGNSA. This CDR3 has 12 residues. Trimming took off 2 bases at V and 8 bases at J, with 9 bases between the two ends. The chain has TRBV7-2 and TRBJ1-2, with D hard to call. This TCR was sampled from a person between 18 and 59 years old who received the Ad26.COV2.S COVID-19 vaccine or a placebo. The sample in question was peripheral blood, obtained in a trial of Ad26.COV2.S vaccine versus placebo. This chain's CDR3 is CASSLMGRGYTF. CDR3 coding DNA: TGTGCCAGCAGCTTAATGGGAAGAGGCTACACCTTC.